Sequencing of this T cell receptor beta chain was carried out in a study of T-cell reconstitution after alpha-beta-depleted transplantation in children. This clonotype has ten or more counts. Its specificity is not known. Study results and caveats: Reportedly, alpha-beta T cells present about two months post-transplant originated from several hundred expanded clones of graft origin.

Preparation of the TCRbeta library involved a method that used unique molecular identifiers. Via MiXCR, TCRdb re-called the PCR reads, giving one row per CDR3 protein. The profile shows approximately 980,000 distinct CDR3 sequences, about 30% of them singletons. CDR3 size: 16 residues. V shed 7 bases and J 2 bases; nucleotides not matched to a gene: 13. This specimen consisted of PBMCs, mostly from graft donor cells, obtained 360 days after TCRalphabeta/CD19-depleted stem cell transplant. The chain uses TRBV12-3 or TRBV12-4 and TRBJ2-7; TRBD2 aligns across 8 bases. The clonotype was recovered from a boy in the first two years of life who had a stem cell transplant for SCID, so the T cells may come from the graft donor. CDR3 coding DNA: TGTGCCAGCACCCTGAGGGGCGGGGGGACAACCTACGAGCAGTACTTC. This sequence encodes CASTLRGGGTTYEQYF.